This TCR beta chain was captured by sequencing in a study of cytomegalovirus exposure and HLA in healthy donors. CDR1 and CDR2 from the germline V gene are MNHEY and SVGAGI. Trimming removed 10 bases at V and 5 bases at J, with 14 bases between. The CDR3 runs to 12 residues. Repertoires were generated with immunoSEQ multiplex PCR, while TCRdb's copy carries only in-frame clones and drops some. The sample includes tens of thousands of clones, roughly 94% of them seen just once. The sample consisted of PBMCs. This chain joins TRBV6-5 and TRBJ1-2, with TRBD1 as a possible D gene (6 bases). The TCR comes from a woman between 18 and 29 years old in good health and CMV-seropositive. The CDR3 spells CATRTDPYGYTF. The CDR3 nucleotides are TGTGCCACCCGGACAGACCCTTATGGCTACACCTTC.